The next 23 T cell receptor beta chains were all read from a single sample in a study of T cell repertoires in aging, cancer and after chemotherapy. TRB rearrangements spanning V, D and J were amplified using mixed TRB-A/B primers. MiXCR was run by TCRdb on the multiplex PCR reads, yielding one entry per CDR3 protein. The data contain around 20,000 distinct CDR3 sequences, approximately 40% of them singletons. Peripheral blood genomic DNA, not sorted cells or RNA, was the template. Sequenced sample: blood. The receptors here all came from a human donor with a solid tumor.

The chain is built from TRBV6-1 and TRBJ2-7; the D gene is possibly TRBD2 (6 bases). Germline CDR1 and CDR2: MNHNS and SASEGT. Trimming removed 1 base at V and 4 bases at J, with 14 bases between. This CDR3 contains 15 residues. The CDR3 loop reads CASSEDRSGRYEQYF. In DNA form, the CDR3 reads TGTGCCAGCAGTGAAGATCGGTCAGGGAGGTACGAGCAGTACTTC.

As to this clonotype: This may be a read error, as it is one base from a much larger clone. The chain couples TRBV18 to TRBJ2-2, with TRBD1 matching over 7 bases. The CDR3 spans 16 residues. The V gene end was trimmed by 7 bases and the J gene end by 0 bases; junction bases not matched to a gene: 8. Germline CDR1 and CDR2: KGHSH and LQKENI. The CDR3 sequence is CASLLTGTANTGELFF. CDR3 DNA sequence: TGTGCCAGCTTACTCACCGGGACAGCGAACACCGGGGAGCTGTTTTTT. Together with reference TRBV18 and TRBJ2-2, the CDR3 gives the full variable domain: NAGVMQNPRHLVRRRGQEARLRCSPMKGHSHVYWYRQLPEEGLKFMVYLQKENIIDESGMPKERFSAEFPKEGPSILRIQQVVRGDSAAYFCASLLTGTANTGELFFGEGSRLTVL.

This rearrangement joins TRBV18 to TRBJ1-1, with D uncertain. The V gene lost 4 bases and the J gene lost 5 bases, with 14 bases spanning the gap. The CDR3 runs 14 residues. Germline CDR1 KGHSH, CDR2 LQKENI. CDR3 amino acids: CASSREQVGTEAFF. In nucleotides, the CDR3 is TGTGCCAGCTCACGGGAGCAAGTAGGGACTGAAGCTTTCTTT.

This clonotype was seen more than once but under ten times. CDR3 amino acids: CATSSAYEQYF. The CDR3 DNA reads TGTGCCACCAGCAGCGCCTACGAGCAGTACTTC. The chain links TRBV15 to TRBJ2-7; D is ambiguous. V was trimmed by 3 bases and J by 2 bases, leaving 2 bases between them. The CDR3 spans 11 residues. Germline CDR1 reads LNHNV; CDR2 reads YYDKDF (reference sequence). Together with reference TRBV15 and TRBJ2-7, the CDR3 gives the full variable domain: DAMVIQNPRYQVTQFGKPVTLSCSQTLNHNVMYWYQQKSSQAPKLLFHYYDKDFNNEADTPDNFQSRRPNTSFCFLDIRSPGLGDTAMYLCATSSAYEQYFGPGTRLTVT.

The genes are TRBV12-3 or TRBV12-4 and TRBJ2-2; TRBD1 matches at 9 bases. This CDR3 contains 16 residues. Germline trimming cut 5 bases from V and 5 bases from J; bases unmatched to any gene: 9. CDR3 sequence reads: CASSPTGGARTGELFF. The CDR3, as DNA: TGTGCCAGCAGTCCCACAGGGGGCGCGAGGACCGGGGAGCTGTTTTTT.

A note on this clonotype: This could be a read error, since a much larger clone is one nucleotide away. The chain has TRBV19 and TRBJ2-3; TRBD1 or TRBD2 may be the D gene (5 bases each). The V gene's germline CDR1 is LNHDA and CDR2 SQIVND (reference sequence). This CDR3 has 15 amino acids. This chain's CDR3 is CASSMSSRGTDSQYF. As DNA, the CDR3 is TGTGCCAGTAGTATGTCGTCGAGGGGCACAGATTCGCAGTATTTT.

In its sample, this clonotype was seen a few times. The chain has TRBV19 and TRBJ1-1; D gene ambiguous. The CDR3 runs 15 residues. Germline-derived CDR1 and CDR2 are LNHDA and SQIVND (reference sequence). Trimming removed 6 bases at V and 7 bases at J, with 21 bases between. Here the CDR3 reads CASSPPPKSEGEAFF. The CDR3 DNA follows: TGTGCCAGTAGCCCCCCACCTAAGTCGGAGGGTGAAGCTTTCTTT.

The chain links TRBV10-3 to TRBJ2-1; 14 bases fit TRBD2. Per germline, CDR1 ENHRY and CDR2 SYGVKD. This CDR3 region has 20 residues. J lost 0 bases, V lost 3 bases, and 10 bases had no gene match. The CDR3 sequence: CAISDPRGLAGVDSYNEQFF. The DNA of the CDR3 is TGTGCCATCAGTGACCCTCGGGGACTAGCGGGAGTCGACTCCTACAATGAGCAGTTCTTC.

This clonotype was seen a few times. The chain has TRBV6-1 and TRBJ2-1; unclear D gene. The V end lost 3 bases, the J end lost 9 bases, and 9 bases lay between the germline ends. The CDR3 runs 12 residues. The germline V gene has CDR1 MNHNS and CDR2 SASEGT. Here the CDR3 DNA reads TGTGCCAGCAGTGACCCAAGTGTTGAGCAGTTCTTC. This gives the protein CASSDPSVEQFF.

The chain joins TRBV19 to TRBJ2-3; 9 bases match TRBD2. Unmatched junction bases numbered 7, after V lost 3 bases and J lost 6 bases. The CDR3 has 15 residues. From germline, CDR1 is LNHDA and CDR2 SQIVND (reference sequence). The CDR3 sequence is CASSMNSGSFDTQYF. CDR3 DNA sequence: TGTGCCAGTAGTATGAATAGCGGGAGTTTCGATACGCAGTATTTT.

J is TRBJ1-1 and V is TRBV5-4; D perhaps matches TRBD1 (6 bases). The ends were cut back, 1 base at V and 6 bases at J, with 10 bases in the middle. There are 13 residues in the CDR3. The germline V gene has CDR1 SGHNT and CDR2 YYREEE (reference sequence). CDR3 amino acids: CASSLSRGSEAFF. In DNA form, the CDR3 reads TGTGCCAGCAGCTTGAGTAGGGGGTCTGAAGCTTTCTTT. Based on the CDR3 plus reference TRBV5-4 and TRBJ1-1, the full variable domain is ETGVTQSPTHLIKTRGQQVTLRCSSQSGHNTVSWYQQALGQGPQFIFQYYREEENGRGNFPPRFSGLQFPNYSSELNVNALELDDSALYLCASSLSRGSEAFFGQGTRLTVV.

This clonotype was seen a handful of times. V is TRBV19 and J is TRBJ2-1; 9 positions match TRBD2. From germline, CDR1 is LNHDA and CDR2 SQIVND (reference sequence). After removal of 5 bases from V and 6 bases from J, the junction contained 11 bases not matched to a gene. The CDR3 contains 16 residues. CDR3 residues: CASSPTGSGSVNEQFF. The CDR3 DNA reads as TGTGCCAGTAGTCCAACGGGTAGCGGGAGTGTCAATGAGCAGTTCTTC. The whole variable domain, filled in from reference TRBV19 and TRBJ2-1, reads DGGITQSPKYLFRKEGQNVTLSCEQNLNHDAMYWYRQDPGQGLRLIYYSQIVNDFQKGDIAEGYSVSREKKESFPLTVTSAQKNPTAFYLCASSPTGSGSVNEQFFGPGTRLTVL.

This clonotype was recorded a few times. CDR3 region: CAWSRSFRPLHF. The DNA for the CDR3 is TGTGCCTGGAGTAGATCCTTCCGACCCCTCCACTTT. The genes are TRBV30 and TRBJ1-6; no definite D call. Deletions cut 2 bases from V and 12 bases from J, with 11 bases between. CDR1 and CDR2 from the germline V gene are GTSNPN and SVGIG (reference sequence). There are 12 residues in the CDR3.

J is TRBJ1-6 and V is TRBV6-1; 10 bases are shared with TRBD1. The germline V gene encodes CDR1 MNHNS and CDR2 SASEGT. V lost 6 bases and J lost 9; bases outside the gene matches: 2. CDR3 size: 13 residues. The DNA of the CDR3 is TGTGCCAGCAGAGACAGGGGGCCTTCACCCCTCCACTTT. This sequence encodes CASRDRGPSPLHF.

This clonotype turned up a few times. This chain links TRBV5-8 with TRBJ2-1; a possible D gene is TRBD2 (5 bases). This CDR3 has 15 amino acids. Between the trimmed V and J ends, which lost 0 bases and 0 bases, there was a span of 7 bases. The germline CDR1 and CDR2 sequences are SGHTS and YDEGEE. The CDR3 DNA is TGTGCCAGCAGCTTGGGAGGGAGCTCCTACAATGAGCAGTTCTTC. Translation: CASSLGGSSYNEQFF.

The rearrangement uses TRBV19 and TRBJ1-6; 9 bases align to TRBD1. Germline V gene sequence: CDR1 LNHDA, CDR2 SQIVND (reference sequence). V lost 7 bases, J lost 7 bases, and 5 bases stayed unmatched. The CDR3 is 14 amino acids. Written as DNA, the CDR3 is TGTGCCAGTAAACAGGGGGCGAACAATTCACCCCTCCACTTT. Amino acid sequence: CASKQGANNSPLHF.

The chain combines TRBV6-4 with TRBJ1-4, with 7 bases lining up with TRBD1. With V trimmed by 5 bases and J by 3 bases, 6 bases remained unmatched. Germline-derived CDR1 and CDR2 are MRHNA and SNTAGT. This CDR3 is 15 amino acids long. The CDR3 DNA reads TGTGCCAGCAGTAAGACAGGGATGCCTAATGAAAAACTGTTTTTT. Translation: CASSKTGMPNEKLFF.

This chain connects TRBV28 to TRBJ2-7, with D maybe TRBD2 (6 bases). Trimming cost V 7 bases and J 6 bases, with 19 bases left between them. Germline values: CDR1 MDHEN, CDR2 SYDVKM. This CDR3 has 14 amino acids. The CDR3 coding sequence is TGTGCCAGCAAACCCTCGCCGGGGGAAGGCGAGCAGTACTTC. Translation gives CASKPSPGEGEQYF.

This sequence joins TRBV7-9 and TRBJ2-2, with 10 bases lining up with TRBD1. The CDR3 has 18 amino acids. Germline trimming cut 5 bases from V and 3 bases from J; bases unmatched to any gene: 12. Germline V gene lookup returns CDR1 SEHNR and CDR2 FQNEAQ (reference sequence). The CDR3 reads CASSPIAQTGGHTGELFF. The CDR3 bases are TGTGCCAGCAGCCCTATCGCTCAGACAGGGGGCCACACCGGGGAGCTGTTTTTT.

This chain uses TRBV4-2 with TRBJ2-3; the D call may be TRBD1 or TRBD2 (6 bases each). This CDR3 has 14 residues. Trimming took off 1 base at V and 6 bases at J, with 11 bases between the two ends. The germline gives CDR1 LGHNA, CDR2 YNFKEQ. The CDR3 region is CASSQGGAMDTQYF. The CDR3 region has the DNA TGTGCCAGCAGCCAAGGGGGGGCCATGGATACGCAGTATTTT.

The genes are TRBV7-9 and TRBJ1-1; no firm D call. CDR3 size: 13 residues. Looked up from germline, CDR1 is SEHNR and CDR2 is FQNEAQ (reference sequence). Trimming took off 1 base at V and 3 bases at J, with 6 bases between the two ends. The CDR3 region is CASSLGGDTEAFF. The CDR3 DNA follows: TGTGCCAGCAGCTTAGGTGGTGACACTGAAGCTTTCTTT.

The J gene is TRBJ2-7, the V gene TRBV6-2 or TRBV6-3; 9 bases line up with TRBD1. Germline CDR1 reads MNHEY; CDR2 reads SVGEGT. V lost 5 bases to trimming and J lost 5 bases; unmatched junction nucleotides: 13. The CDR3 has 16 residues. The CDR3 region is CASSPFPSGTGNEQYF. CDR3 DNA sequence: TGTGCCAGCAGTCCTTTTCCTTCCGGGACAGGGAACGAGCAGTACTTC.

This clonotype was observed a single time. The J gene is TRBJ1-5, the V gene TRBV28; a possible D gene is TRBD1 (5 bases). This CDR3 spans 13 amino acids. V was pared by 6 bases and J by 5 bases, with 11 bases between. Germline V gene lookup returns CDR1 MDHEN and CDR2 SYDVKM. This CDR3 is CASRTDSYQPQHF. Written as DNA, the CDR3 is TGTGCCAGCAGGACAGACAGCTATCAGCCCCAGCATTTT.